This T cell receptor (beta chain) was found in a study of CD8 T cells in ankylosing spondylitis. This clonotype was counted between two and nine times. By quantitative 5'-RACE with molecular barcodes, the TCR beta libraries were made. TCRdb reanalysed the 5' RACE reads using MiXCR and keeps one entry per CDR3 protein. The sample consists of 250,000 to 350,000 distinct CDR3 sequences, 20% to 25% of them appearing once. The CDR3 spans 11 residues. The V gene lost 1 base and the J gene lost 8 bases, with 8 bases spanning the gap. In germline, CDR1 is GTSNPN, CDR2 SVGIG (reference sequence). The V and J genes are TRBV30 and TRBJ1-1; D is undetermined. Sequencing was performed on blood, either unsorted or a sorted T cell fraction (not recorded which). The TCR comes from a female donor with ankylosing spondylitis or in good health (not recorded which). CDR3 sequence reads: CAWSGNIEAFF. CDR3 DNA sequence: TGTGCCTGGAGTGGGAATATAGAAGCTTTCTTT. Full variable domain (outside the CDR3, taken from reference TRBV30 and TRBJ1-1): SQTIHQWPATLVQPVGSPLSLECTVEGTSNPNLYWYRQAAGRGLQLLFYSVGIGQISSEVPQNLSASRPQDRQFILSSKKLLLSDSGFYLCAWSGNIEAFFGQGTRLTVV.